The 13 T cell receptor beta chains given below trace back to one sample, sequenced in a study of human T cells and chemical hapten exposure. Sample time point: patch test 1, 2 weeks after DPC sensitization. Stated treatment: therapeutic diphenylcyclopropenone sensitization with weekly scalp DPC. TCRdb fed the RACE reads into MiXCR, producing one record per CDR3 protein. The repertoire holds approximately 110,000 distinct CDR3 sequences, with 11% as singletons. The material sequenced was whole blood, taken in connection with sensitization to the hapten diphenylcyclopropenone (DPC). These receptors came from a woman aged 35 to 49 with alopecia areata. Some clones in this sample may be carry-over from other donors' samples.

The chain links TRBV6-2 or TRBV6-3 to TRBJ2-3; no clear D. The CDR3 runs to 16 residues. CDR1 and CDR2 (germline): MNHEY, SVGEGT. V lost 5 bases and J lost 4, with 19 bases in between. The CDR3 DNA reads TGTGCCAGCAGTACGGGCGGCAATATCGTTGCAGATACGCAGTATTTT. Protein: CASSTGGNIVADTQYF.

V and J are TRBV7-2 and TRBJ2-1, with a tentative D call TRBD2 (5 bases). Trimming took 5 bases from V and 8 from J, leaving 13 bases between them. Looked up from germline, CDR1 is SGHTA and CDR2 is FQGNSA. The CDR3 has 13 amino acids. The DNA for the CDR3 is TGTGCCAGCAGCCTCCCGGGATTAGATGAGCAGTTCTTC. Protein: CASSLPGLDEQFF.

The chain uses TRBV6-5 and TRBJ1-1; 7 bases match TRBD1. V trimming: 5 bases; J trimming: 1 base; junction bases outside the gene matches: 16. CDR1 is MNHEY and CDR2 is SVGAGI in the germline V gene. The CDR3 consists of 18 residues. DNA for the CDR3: TGTGCCAGCAGTAACCTACTAACCACTTGGACAGGGAACACTGAAGCTTTCTTT. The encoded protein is CASSNLLTTWTGNTEAFF.

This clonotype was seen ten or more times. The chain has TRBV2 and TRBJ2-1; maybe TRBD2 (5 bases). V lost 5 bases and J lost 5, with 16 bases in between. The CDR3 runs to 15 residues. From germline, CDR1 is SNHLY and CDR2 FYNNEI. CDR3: CASSYTRSNDNEQFF. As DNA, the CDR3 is TGTGCCAGCAGTTACACTAGGTCAAATGACAATGAGCAGTTCTTC.

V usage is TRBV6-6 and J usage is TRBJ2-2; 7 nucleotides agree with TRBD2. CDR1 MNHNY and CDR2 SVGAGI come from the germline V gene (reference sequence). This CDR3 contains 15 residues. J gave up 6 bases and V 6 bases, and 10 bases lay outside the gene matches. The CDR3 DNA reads TGTGCCAGCAGCCTTGGACTAGTCACATCCGGGGAGCTGTTTTTT. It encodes CASSLGLVTSGELFF.

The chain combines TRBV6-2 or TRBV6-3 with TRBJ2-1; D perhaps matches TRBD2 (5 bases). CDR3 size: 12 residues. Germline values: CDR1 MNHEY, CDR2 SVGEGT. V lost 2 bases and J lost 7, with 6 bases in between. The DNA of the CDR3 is TGTGCCAGCAGTTACGGGAGTAATGAGCAGTTCTTC. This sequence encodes CASSYGSNEQFF.

DNA for the CDR3: TGCGCCAGCAGCCAAGATTGGGCCTCCTACAATGAGCAGTTCTTC. Translated, it gives CASSQDWASYNEQFF. This chain links TRBV4-3 with TRBJ2-1; no reliable D call. There are 15 residues in the CDR3. Germline values: CDR1 LGHNA, CDR2 YSLEER. V dropped 0 bases and J dropped 0 bases, with 6 bases sitting between them.

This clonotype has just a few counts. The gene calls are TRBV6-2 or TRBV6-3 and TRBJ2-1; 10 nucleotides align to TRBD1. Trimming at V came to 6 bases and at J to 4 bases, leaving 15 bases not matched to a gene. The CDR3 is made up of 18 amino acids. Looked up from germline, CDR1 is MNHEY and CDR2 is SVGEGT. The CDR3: CASRQKLTGGPSYNEQFF. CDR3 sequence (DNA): TGTGCCAGCAGGCAGAAATTGACAGGGGGCCCGTCTTACAATGAGCAGTTCTTC.

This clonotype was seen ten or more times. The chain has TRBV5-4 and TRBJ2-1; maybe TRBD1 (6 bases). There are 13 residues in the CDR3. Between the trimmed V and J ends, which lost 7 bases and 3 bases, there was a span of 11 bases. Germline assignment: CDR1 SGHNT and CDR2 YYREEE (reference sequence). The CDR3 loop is CASENRVYNEQFF. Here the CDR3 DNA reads TGTGCCAGCGAAAACAGGGTCTACAATGAGCAGTTCTTC.

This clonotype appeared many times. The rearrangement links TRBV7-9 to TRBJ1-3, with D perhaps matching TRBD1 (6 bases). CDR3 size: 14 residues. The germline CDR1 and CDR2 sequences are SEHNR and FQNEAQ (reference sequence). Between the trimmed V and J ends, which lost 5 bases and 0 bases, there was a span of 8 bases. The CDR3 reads CASSQGTSGNTIYF. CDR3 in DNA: TGTGCCAGCAGCCAGGGGACCTCTGGAAACACCATATATTTT.

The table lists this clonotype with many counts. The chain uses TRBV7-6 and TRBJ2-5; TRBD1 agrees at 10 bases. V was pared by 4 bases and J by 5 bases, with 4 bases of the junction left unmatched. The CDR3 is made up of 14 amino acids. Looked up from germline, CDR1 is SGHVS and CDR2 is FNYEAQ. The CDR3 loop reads CASSYGTGAETQYF. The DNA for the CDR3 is TGTGCCAGCAGCTACGGGACAGGGGCCGAGACCCAGTACTTC. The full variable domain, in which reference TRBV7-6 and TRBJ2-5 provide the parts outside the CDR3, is GAGVSQSPRYKVTKRGQDVALRCDPISGHVSLYWYRQALGQGPEFLTYFNYEAQQDKSGLPNDRFSAERPEGSISTLTIQRTEQRDSAMYRCASSYGTGAETQYFGPGTRLLVL.

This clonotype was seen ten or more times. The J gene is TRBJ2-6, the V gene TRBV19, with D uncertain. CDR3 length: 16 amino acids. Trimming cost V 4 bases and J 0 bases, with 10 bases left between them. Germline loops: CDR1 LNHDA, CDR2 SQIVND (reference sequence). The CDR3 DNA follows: TGTGCCAGTAGTAATGCGCTTTTCTCTGGGGCCAACGTCCTGACTTTC. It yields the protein CASSNALFSGANVLTF.

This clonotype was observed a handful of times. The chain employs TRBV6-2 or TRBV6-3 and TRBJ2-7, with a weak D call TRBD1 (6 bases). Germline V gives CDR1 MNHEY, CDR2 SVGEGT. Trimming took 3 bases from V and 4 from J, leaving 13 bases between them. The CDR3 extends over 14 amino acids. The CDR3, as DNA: TGTGCCAGCAGTTATGACGCCCAGGGGTACGAGCAGTACTTC. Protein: CASSYDAQGYEQYF.